This T cell receptor (beta chain) was observed in a study of regulatory T cells in long-lasting Graves disease. Findings of the study overall: The number of shared public clonotypes was higher in persistent patients (roughly 3,000) than new patients (roughly 970).

Sequencing libraries for TCR beta were prepared with iRepertoire HTBI primers and Arm-PCR of CDR3 regions. A single record per CDR3 protein comes from TCRdb applying MiXCR to the multiplex PCR reads. The sample lists about 330,000 distinct CDR3 sequences, roughly 15% occurring once. This sample's time point: newly diagnosed GD, antithyroid drugs for less than 3 months. Extracted PBMC RNA gave rise to the TCR library. Note on this clonotype: Its antigen is not known.

The sample also formed part of further work on T cells in Graves' hyperthyroidism and ophthalmopathy. That publication notes: Most thyroid clonotypes that were expanded above 0.001 also turned up in blood.

The material sequenced was peripheral blood mononuclear cells (PBMCs), taken at new diagnosis, from a patient treated with antithyroid drugs. This clonotype was obtained from a woman between 18 and 29 years old with Graves disease.

Written as DNA, the CDR3 is TGCAGCGTTGAATCCCACATTAACACCGGGGAGCTGTTTTTT. Protein sequence: CSVESHINTGELFF. The rearrangement links TRBV29-1 to TRBJ2-2; D is uncertain. V lost 2 bases and J lost 2, with 9 bases in between. Germline V gene lookup returns CDR1 SQVTM and CDR2 ANQGSEA. The CDR3 spans 14 residues.